The present T cell receptor beta chain was sequenced within a study of PD-1 blockade in classical Hodgkin lymphoma. Regarding this clone: Its antigen is still unknown.

Data came from immunoSEQ multiplex PCR; TCRdb stores just in-frame clones and leaves some out. This sample has about 100,000 clones, with roughly 89% found just once. Brentuximab vedotin exposure varied, and every patient relapsed after autologous stem cell transplantation. Study conclusions and caveats: Relapsed/refractory patients reportedly had lower baseline diversity than newly diagnosed patients. Unlike CD8+ TCR diversity, which did not rise significantly by C4D1, CD4+ TCR diversity did.

The CDR3 length is 15 residues. Germline CDR1 is SEHNR and CDR2 is FQNEAQ (reference sequence). V lost 5 bases, J lost 10 bases, and 7 bases stayed unmatched. This clonotype was sampled from a human donor with classical Hodgkin lymphoma. Here the sequenced sample was peripheral blood mononuclear cells (PBMCs), taken before the second cycle of nivolumab. The chain is built from TRBV7-9 and TRBJ2-3; 15 nucleotides align to TRBD2. CDR3 sequence (DNA): TGTGCCAGCAGCCGGACTAGCGGGGGGGAGGTTTCGCAGTATTTT. This translates into CASSRTSGGEVSQYF.